This T cell receptor (beta chain) emerged from a study of shared clonotypes between healthy human individuals. This CDR3 contains 15 residues. CDR1 and CDR2 (germline): SGHNT, YYREEE (reference sequence). V gave up 2 bases and J gave up 2 bases, with 10 bases separating them. Of note for this clone: What it binds is not known.

TCRdb's table, derived via immunoSEQ multiplex PCR, lists solely in-frame clones and lacks some. The data show around 1.9 million clones, with roughly 95% seen just once and about 1.6% held by the top ten. Study-wide points: The generation probabilities recorded for non-shared clonotypes fell below those of clonotypes shared by all four donors. Shared clonotypes: approximately 4.5% naive CD4, 3.5% to 4% naive CD8, 2.3% memory CD4, over 0.3% memory CD8.

CD45RO-negative, CCR7-selected cells formed the naive CD8 fraction, which excluded terminally differentiated effector memory CD45RA+ cells. The origin of this receptor is a man aged 18 to 30 in good health. Some clones in this sample may be carry-over from other donors' samples. The V call is TRBV5-4, the J call TRBJ2-2; tentative D call: TRBD1 (6 bases). Sequenced material: naive CD8+ T cells from PBMCs. CDR3 in amino acids: CASSFGTTNTGELFF. In DNA form, the CDR3 reads TGTGCCAGCAGCTTCGGGACAACCAACACCGGGGAGCTGTTTTTT.